The 13 T cell receptor beta chains given below trace back to one sample, sequenced in a study of cytomegalovirus exposure and HLA in healthy donors. PCR employed 60 Vbeta and 13 Jbeta primers. Libraries were prepared by immunoSEQ multiplex PCR; TCRdb keeps only in-frame clonotypes and omits some of them. This sample carries roughly 100,000 clones, roughly 80% of them seen once, and the ten largest clones take 7.1%. What was sequenced was PBMCs. These receptors were collected from a man aged 35-49 years in good health and CMV-seropositive.

Notes on this clone: The same CDR3 can be traced to other DNA sequences in this sample. V usage is TRBV6-5 and J usage is TRBJ2-7; the D gene is possibly TRBD1 (6 bases). Germline CDR1 MNHEY, CDR2 SVGAGI. V was shortened by 2 bases and J by 2 bases, with 13 bases between the two germline ends. CDR3 length equals 15 residues. The CDR3 bases are TGTGCCAGCAGTTACGGCCAGGGGAGAACCTACGAGCAGTACTTC. This sequence encodes CASSYGQGRTYEQYF.

This sequence joins TRBV7-6 and TRBJ2-5; 8 nucleotides agree with TRBD1. V lost 4 bases to trimming and J lost 5 bases; unmatched junction nucleotides: 3. CDR1 and CDR2 from the germline V gene are SGHVS and FNYEAQ. CDR3 length: 13 amino acids. DNA for the CDR3: TGTGCCAGCAGCTCCAGGGGGCGGGAGACCCAGTACTTC. Translation: CASSSRGRETQYF.

The DNA for the CDR3 is TGTGCCAGCAGGCTACAGGGGTCTGTAGGGACCACAGATACGCAGTATTTT. Its protein product is CASRLQGSVGTTDTQYF. The chain recombines TRBV11-2 with TRBJ2-3, with 7 bases identical to TRBD1. CDR1 and CDR2 (germline): SGHAT, FQNNGV. Trimming cost V 6 bases and J 2 bases; bases outside gene matches: 14. This CDR3 has 17 residues. Complete variable domain (other parts from reference TRBV11-2 and TRBJ2-3): EAGVAQSPRYKIIEKRQSVAFWCNPISGHATLYWYQQILGQGPKLLIQFQNNGVVDDSQLPKDRFSAERLKGVDSTLKIQPAKLEDSAVYLCASRLQGSVGTTDTQYFGPGTRLTVL.

The chain is built from TRBV11-2 and TRBJ2-1, with 8 bases aligning to TRBD2. Trimming at V came to 5 bases and at J to 8 bases, leaving 8 bases not matched to a gene. Germline CDR1 is SGHAT and CDR2 is FQNNGV. This CDR3 is built from 14 residues. CDR3 sequence: CASSPRRGAHEQFF. For the CDR3, the DNA is TGTGCCAGCAGCCCCCGGCGGGGGGCCCATGAGCAGTTCTTC.

This clone was observed a few times. The gene calls are TRBV18 and TRBJ2-7; 8 bases match TRBD2. CDR1 is KGHSH, CDR2 LQKENI, per germline. The length of the CDR3 is 15 residues. Losses at the gene ends were 6 bases for V and 3 bases for J; bases not matched to a gene: 10. The CDR3 protein is CASSQTPGLDYEQYF. In nucleotides, the CDR3 is TGTGCCAGCTCTCAGACCCCGGGACTAGACTACGAGCAGTACTTC.

The chain links TRBV6-6 to TRBJ1-2; tentatively, D is TRBD1 (6 bases). CDR1 and CDR2 from the germline V gene are MNHNY and SVGAGI (reference sequence). CDR3 length: 12 amino acids. V lost 6 bases and J 5 bases, leaving 10 bases between the germline ends. The CDR3 loop is CASSRTDYGYTF. CDR3 sequence (DNA): TGTGCCAGCAGCCGGACAGATTATGGCTACACCTTC.

This clone has only one observation. The chain employs TRBV10-3 and TRBJ2-7; 13 positions agree with TRBD2. With 6 bases clipped from V and 5 bases from J, the junction kept 1 base outside the gene matches. Germline V CDR1 and CDR2: ENHRY, SYGVKD. CDR3 length: 13 residues. In DNA form, the CDR3 reads TGTGCCATCAGAGGGACTAGCGGGGACGAGCAGTACTTC. Protein sequence: CAIRGTSGDEQYF.

The rearrangement links TRBV5-5 to TRBJ1-2, with 8 bases that match TRBD1. Germline CDR1 reads SGHKS; CDR2 reads YYEKEE (reference sequence). The CDR3 has 15 amino acids. V trimming: 0 bases; J trimming: 2 bases; junction bases outside the gene matches: 3. The CDR3 DNA sequence: TGTGCCAGCAGCTTGGCCGGACAGGGAAACTATGGCTACACCTTC. Its protein is CASSLAGQGNYGYTF. Full variable domain (outside the CDR3, taken from reference TRBV5-5 and TRBJ1-2): DAGVTQSPTHLIKTRGQQVTLRCSPISGHKSVSWYQQVLGQGPQFIFQYYEKEERGRGNFPDRFSARQFPNYSSELNVNALLLGDSALYLCASSLAGQGNYGYTFGSGTRLTVV.

The V gene is TRBV20-1, the J gene TRBJ1-6; D unclear. Per germline, CDR1 DFQATT and CDR2 SNEGSKA (reference sequence). V was cut by 1 base and J by 15 bases, with 10 bases left in between. The CDR3 has 11 amino acids. CDR3 loop: CSARGEDHLHF. DNA of the CDR3: TGCAGTGCTAGAGGAGAAGATCACCTCCACTTT.

On this clone itself: An end of the junction does not agree with germline; a read error may underlie this. The chain has TRBV7-7 and TRBJ2-2, with 8 nucleotides matching TRBD1. CDR1 is SSHAT, CDR2 FNYEAQ, per germline (reference sequence). This CDR3 is built from 13 residues. The CDR3 bases are TGTGCTAGCAGCTCGGACAGGGCCGGGGAGCTGTTTTTT. This sequence encodes CASSSDRAGELFF.

This clone was detected only once. The chain uses TRBV5-4 and TRBJ2-7; 8 bases map to TRBD2. Trimming at V came to 3 bases and at J to 2 bases, leaving 10 bases not matched to a gene. There are 16 residues in the CDR3. Germline V gives CDR1 SGHNT, CDR2 YYREEE (reference sequence). The CDR3 is CASSYAGRGDAYEQYF. CDR3 nucleotide sequence: TGTGCCAGCAGCTATGCGGGGCGGGGGGACGCCTACGAGCAGTACTTC.

The genes are TRBV19 and TRBJ2-7, with 9 bases that match TRBD1. The CDR3 is made up of 14 amino acids. V lost 5 bases to trimming and J lost 2 bases; unmatched junction nucleotides: 4. CDR1 and CDR2 from the germline V gene are LNHDA and SQIVND (reference sequence). The CDR3 is CASSPRDRAYEQYF. CDR3 nucleotides: TGTGCCAGTAGTCCCCGGGACAGGGCCTACGAGCAGTACTTC.

The V call is TRBV6-6, the J call TRBJ2-7; TRBD2 matches at 7 bases. The germline CDR1 and CDR2 sequences are MNHNY and SVGAGI (reference sequence). The CDR3 is 13 residues long. V was pared by 4 bases and J by 4 bases, with 4 bases of the junction left unmatched. Here the CDR3 DNA reads TGTGCCAGCAGTTTGGCGGGGGTATACGAGCAGTACTTC. Translating gives CASSLAGVYEQYF.